The T cell receptor beta chain described here comes from a study of blood T cell repertoires in COVID-19. Study context: T cells, B-cell-depleted T cells, or PBMCs supplied cDNA or gDNA.

Produced via immunoSEQ multiplex PCR; TCRdb's table is partial and in-frame only. This sample yields 95,000 to 110,000 clones, of which roughly four fifths are seen a single time; about 5% belongs to the top ten. The germline V gene encodes CDR1 SGDLS and CDR2 YYNGEE. This CDR3 is 14 amino acids long. V dropped 0 bases and J dropped 9; count of bases not matched to a gene: 6. The receptor was derived from a man aged 55 to 70 with acute or convalescent COVID-19. Material: peripheral blood. The chain links TRBV9 to TRBJ2-1; 7 bases fit TRBD2. The DNA of the CDR3 is TGTGCCAGCAGCGTAGCGGGAGGACGGGGTGAGCAGTTCTTC. This sequence encodes CASSVAGGRGEQFF.